This TCR beta chain originates from a study of Graves' ophthalmopathy and Graves' hyperthyroidism. This clonotype was counted once. Its antigen is unidentified. Transcripts of RNA were the source for amplifying TCR beta CDR3 regions. First-round RT-PCR relied on HTBI primers, and a second-round multiplex PCR came next. TCRdb analysed the multiplex PCR reads with MiXCR anew, one entry per CDR3 protein. The sample holds about 740,000 distinct CDR3 sequences; 40% are singletons and the top ten take about 40%. Whole-study findings and limits: A classifier, a 13-signature model, separated ophthalmopathy from stable hyperthyroidism with roughly 90% sensitivity and approximately 80% specificity.

The ends were cut back, 4 bases at V and 3 bases at J, with 16 bases in the middle. Germline loops: CDR1 LGHDT, CDR2 YNNKEL (reference sequence). The CDR3 is 15 residues long. Exclusion applied to patients with other autoimmune diseases, uncontrolled infections, pregnancy or lactation. An approximately 10 ml volume of fresh peripheral blood provided the PBMCs. The rearrangement links TRBV3-1 to TRBJ2-7; D is possibly TRBD1 (5 bases). This sequence originates from an adult man with Graves' ophthalmopathy. What was sequenced was peripheral blood. The CDR3 DNA sequence: TGTGCCAGCAGCCCAAGCTTACAGGCCGACTACGAGCAGTACTTC. It is translated as CASSPSLQADYEQYF.